The sequence of this T cell receptor beta chain was determined in a study of cytomegalovirus exposure and HLA in healthy donors (dated by TCRdb to about 2017). For the wider study: An earlier analysis of about 530 of the donors reported around 280 Gb of sequence data and around 100 million unique TCR beta sequences obtained from approximately 180 million T cells. Roughly five DR-DQ haplotypes were handled as single units for association and clustering because linkage in the cohort was strong. HLA typing included class I and class II loci at four-digit resolution. The study combined high-throughput TCR immunosequencing, statistical association of individual TCRs with disease status, and machine learning to predict cytomegalovirus infection status. Every repertoire in the discovery cohort had been generated on one and the same sequencing platform. In an earlier analysis of roughly 580 of the donors, high-throughput TCR beta sequencing was used to judge whether each TCR beta V gene segment behaved as functional or pseudogenic. Along with the approximately 650-subject first cohort, a separate validation cohort of over 90 different subjects was used. Among the 398 genotyped donors, around 81% belonged to the genetic ancestry cluster associated with self-reported Caucasian donors. On average, around 240,000 unique TCR beta nucleotide sequences were sequenced per donor among 350 to 400 genotyped donors of the cohort, with about 19% of those sequences being non-productive. In a later genetic analysis, genome-wide SNP genotypes for about three fifths of the 666 donors were used, and that subset was treated as a discovery cohort. Donor age, sex, ethnicity and CMV serostatus were compiled together with the repertoire data. An early release covering roughly 640 HLA-typed donors comprised about 290 gigabases of sequencing data and around 80 million unique TCR sequences. The study aimed to test whether cataloging public T cell receptors could reveal signatures of past pathogen exposure. A later analysis re-analyzed previously published TCR beta repertoires from about 730 donors and added high-resolution HLA genotyping to study TCR occurrence patterns. Typing coverage varied by locus: roughly 629-640 donors for A, B, C, DRB1 and DQB1; roughly 560 for DQA1; about 590 for DPA1; under 490 for DPB1. The study profiled the T cell repertoires of fewer than 850 subjects by immunosequencing and related them to cytomegalovirus serostatus. The later analysis used no new phenotypic data to find candidate immune exposures, relying instead on TCR beta sequences and their occurrence across donors.

The protocol used for the library was the immunoSEQ multiplex PCR assay. A mixture of 60 forward primers for TCR Vbeta segments and 13 reverse primers for TCR Jbeta segments was used in the multiplex PCR. A multiplex PCR assay on genomic DNA amplified the CDR3 region of rearranged TCR beta genes. The amplified TCR beta libraries were sequenced on the Illumina HiSeq System as 87-base-pair reads. The paper's data handling went like this. A later analysis tallied around 80 million unique TCR beta chains across the 550 to 850 repertoires, and some 10 million of those chains were shared by two or more donors. Raw reads were error-corrected and collapsed into unique sequences with a nearest-neighbor algorithm that merged closely related sequences to remove PCR and sequencing errors. Alignment of CDR3 sequences to IMGT reference sequences was used to assign V, D and J gene segments. Each retained sequence needed at least a six-nucleotide match to both a V gene segment and a J gene segment. A rearrangement counted as productive if the CDR3 had no stop codons and remained in frame with V and J, and every other rearrangement counted as non-productive. Following IMGT convention, CDR3 was defined as the stretch from the second conserved V-encoded cysteine to the conserved J-encoded phenylalanine. The earlier analysis of some 600 of the donors excluded sequences that lacked an unambiguous match to a single V gene segment. An earlier analysis of 450 to 650 of the donors called V segments functional above 56.7% productive rearrangements and segregating when the between-donor standard deviation exceeded 5%. A statistical classification framework was built to diagnose cytomegalovirus status from the catalog of TCR beta chain sequences. In a later analysis, TCR nucleotide sequences were compared against IMGT/GENE-DB human TR gene sequences so that V and J genes could be assigned. In a later analysis, CDR3 sequences and most-parsimonious VDJ recombination scenarios were assigned using the TCRdist pipeline. In a later analysis, each TCR beta chain was defined by its CDR3 amino acid sequence together with its V-gene family, and reads without a unique V-gene family were excluded. To address suspected cross-contamination and a sequencing artifact, a later analysis removed approximately 600 highly shared, low-generation-probability nucleotide sequences. For each public chain, a later analysis derived a clonal expansion index from normalized ranks of inferred template counts within each repertoire. In a later analysis, generation probabilities were computed with a VDJ recombination model fitted to out-of-frame rearrangements, and the resulting probabilities were checked against IGoR. In a later analysis, hypergeometric tests were used to score TCR-TCR, TCR-HLA and TCR-CMV co-occurrence, with a repertoire-size bias correction applied to TCR pairs. False discovery rates were estimated in a later analysis by permuting HLA or CMV assignments 20 times. In a later analysis, co-occurring TCRs were grouped using DBSCAN, with TCRdist sequence similarity added in when clustering inside HLA-allele-positive subsets. Repertoires with fewer than 30,000 or more than 120,000 public chains were left out of co-occurrence clustering, as were four to six repertoires with anomalous nucleotide sharing. TCRdb retrieved this table from immuneACCESS and kept in-frame rearrangements only. Not all clones are present; in checked studies, unresolved V genes account for under half, and no reason is known for the remainder. V and J calls and clone size are given by that table; D and trimming were obtained from the DNA. The sample contains about 120,000 clones, around three quarters of them found a single time. Of the sample, 4.2% falls within the top ten clones.

The cohort was made up of roughly 670 healthy bone marrow donors. All cohort members were sampled while nominally healthy, although unrecorded immune exposures were likely present. The donor tested CMV seropositive and was one of the 289 seropositive cohort members. A peripheral blood sample was provided by each donor, and peripheral blood mononuclear cells were used for TCR beta sequencing. Genomic DNA was extracted from the blood cell samples with the Qiagen DNeasy Blood Extraction Kit. Comment on this clone: Its recognized antigen is unknown. Base quality data are lacking; no much larger clone is found one base away.

Paper-wide results and their limitations: Correlated functional status among segregating V segments might be attributable to linkage disequilibrium, but an unknown experimental factor could not be ruled out. Because some donors lacked HLA typing at each locus, the association tests relied only on the typed subset. Because counts were too low, approximately 18 rarely observed V segments, including chromosome 9 orphons, were excluded from the earlier analysis of about 500 of the donors. A group of highly shared sequence variants was considered likely to be a technical artifact of the sequencing pipeline. This cohort had only TCR beta chains sequenced, and the lack of alpha or paired-chain data limited which features could be detected. Roughly uniform sequencing depth across donors was assumed in presence/absence analyses, although this assumption may not hold. CMV serostatus was the only immune exposure information available for the cohort. A later genetic analysis reported fewer N-insertions in productive TCRs among donors in an Asian-associated ancestry cluster than the approximately 700-donor mean. A later analysis found that TCR association rates varied across HLA loci, with DRB1 alleles showing the most associated TCRs and HLA-C alleles the fewest. In a later analysis, HLA-associated TCR beta chains were found to be more clonally expanded and to have lower generation probabilities than equally common non-associated chains. Broadly in line with IMGT annotations, most TCR beta V segments showed up in productive rearrangements about 87% or about 30% of the time in an earlier analysis of under 700 of the donors. V-gene and J-gene trimming of TCR beta chains was associated with a missense DCLRE1C variant in a later genetic analysis, and the association was replicated in an independent cohort. Most TCR sequences were observed very rarely across donors, whereas some public TCRs were present in many individuals. In a later analysis, several top co-occurrence clusters were reported to appear linked to parvovirus B19, influenza, CMV and Epstein-Barr virus. In vitro tests confirmed that three of the cytomegalovirus-associated TCR beta chains recognize cytomegalovirus antigens. In both the original and validation cohorts, the classifier was reported to diagnose cytomegalovirus status with high specificity and sensitivity. The study gave a list of 150 to 200 TCR beta chains associated with cytomegalovirus. In a later analysis, most CMV-associated TCR beta chains were found to appear HLA-restricted, with HLA associations seemingly driven largely by CMV exposure. Strong co-occurrence of HLA alleles, especially DR and DQ, made assigning TCR associations to individual alleles difficult. A further reported finding was that TCR beta sequences accurately predicted the HLA-A and HLA-B alleles for most subjects in the first cohort. The authors suggested that the approach could potentially be extended to other disease states and immunological phenotypes. In a later analysis, about 16,000 TCR beta sequences were associated with specific HLA alleles at a false discovery rate of 0.05.

The specimen sequenced was PBMCs. This TCR was recovered from a male donor in good health and CMV-seropositive.

CDR3 protein: CAWSFGQVTYNEQFF. At the DNA level, the sequence is TGTGCCTGGAGTTTTGGGCAGGTGACCTACAATGAGCAGTTCTTC. The chain employs TRBV30 and TRBJ2-1, with the D gene too uncertain to name. The CDR3, from cysteine to phenylalanine, totals 15 residues. Only CDR3 DNA is held: 45 bases, read in frame from base 1. Per the germline V gene (reference sequence), GTSNPN is the CDR1 and SVGIG is the CDR2. V and J lose 2 bases and 2 bases, and a span of 13 bases separates them.